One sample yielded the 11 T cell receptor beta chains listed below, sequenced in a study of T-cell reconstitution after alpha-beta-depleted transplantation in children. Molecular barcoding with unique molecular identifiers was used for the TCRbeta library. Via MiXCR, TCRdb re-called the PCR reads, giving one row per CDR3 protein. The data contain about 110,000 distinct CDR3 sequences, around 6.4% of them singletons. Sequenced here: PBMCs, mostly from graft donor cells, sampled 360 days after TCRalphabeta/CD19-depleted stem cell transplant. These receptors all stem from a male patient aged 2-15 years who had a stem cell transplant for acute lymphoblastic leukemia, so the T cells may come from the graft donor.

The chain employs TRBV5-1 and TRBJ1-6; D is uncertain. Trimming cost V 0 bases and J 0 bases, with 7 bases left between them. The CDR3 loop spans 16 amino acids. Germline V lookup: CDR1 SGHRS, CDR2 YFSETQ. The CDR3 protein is CASSLGGSSYNSPLHF. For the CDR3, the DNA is TGCGCCAGCAGCTTGGGCGGGAGCTCCTATAATTCACCCCTCCACTTT.

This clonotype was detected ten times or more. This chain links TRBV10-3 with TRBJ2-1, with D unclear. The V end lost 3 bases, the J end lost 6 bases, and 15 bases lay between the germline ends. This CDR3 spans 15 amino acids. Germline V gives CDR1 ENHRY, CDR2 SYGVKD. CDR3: CAISDPSAGVNEQFF. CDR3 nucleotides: TGTGCCATCAGTGACCCTTCCGCCGGCGTCAATGAGCAGTTCTTC.

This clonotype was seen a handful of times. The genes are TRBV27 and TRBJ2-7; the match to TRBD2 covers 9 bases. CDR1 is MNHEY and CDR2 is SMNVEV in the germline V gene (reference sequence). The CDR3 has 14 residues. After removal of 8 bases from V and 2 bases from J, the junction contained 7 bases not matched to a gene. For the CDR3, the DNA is TGTGCCAGCGCCACGGGACTAGCCGCCTACGAGCAGTACTTC. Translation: CASATGLAAYEQYF.

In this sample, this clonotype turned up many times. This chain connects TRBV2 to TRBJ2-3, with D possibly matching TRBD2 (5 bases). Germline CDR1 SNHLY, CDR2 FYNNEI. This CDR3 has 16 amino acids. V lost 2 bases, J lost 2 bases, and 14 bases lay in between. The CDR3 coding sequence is TGTGCCAGCAGTGAACGGACTGTCTCATACACAGATACGCAGTATTTT. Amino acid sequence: CASSERTVSYTDTQYF.

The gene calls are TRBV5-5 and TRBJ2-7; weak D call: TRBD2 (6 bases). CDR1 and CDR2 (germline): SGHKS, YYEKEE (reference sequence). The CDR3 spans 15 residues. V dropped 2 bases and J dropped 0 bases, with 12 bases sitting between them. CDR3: CASSFGSSSSYEQYF. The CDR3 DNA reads TGTGCCAGCAGCTTCGGGAGCAGCAGCTCCTACGAGCAGTACTTC.

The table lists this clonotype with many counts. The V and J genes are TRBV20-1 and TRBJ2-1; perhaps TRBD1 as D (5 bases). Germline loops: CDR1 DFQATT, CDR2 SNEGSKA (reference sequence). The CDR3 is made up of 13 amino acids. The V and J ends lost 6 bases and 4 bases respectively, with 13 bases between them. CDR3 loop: CSAKGAIYNEQFF. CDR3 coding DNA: TGCAGTGCGAAAGGGGCTATATACAATGAGCAGTTCTTC.

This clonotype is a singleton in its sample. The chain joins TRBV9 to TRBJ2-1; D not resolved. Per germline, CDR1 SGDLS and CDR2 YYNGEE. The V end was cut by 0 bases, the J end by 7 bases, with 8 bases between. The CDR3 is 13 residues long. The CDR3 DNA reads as TGTGCCAGCAGCGTAGACTACCTTAATGAGCAGTTCTTC. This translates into CASSVDYLNEQFF. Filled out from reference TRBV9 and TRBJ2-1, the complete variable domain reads DSGVTQTPKHLITATGQRVTLRCSPRSGDLSVYWYQQSLDQGLQFLIQYYNGEERAKGNILERFSAQQFPDLHSELNLSSLELGDSALYFCASSVDYLNEQFFGPGTRLTVL.

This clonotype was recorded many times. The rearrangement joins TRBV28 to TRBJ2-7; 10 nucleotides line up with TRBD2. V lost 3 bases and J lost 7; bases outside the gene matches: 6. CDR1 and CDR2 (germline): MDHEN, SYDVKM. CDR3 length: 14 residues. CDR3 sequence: CASSLGLAGDEQYF. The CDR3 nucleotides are TGTGCCAGCAGTTTGGGTCTAGCGGGAGATGAGCAGTACTTC. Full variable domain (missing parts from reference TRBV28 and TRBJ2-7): DVKVTQSSRYLVKRTGEKVFLECVQDMDHENMFWYRQDPGLGLRLIYFSYDVKMKEKGDIPEGYSVSREKKERFSLILESASTNQTSMYLCASSLGLAGDEQYFGPGTRLTVT.

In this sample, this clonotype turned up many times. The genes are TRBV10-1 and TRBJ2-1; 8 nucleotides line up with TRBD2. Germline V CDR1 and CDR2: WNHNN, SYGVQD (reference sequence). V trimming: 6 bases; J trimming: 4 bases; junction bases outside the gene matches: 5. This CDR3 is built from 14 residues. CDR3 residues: CASSSASGYNEQFF. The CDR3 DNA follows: TGCGCCAGCAGCTCGGCTAGCGGGTACAATGAGCAGTTCTTC.

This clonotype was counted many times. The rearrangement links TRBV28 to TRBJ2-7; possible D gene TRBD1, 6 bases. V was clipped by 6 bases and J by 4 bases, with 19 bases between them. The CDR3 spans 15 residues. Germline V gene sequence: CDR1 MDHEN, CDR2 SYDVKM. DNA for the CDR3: TGTGCCAGCAGGTTTCGACAGGACCTTACGTACGAGCAGTACTTC. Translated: CASRFRQDLTYEQYF.

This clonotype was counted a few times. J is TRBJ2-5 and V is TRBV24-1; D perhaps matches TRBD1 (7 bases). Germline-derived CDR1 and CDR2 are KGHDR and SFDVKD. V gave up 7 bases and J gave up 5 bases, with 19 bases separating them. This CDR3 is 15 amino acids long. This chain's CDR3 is CATSRGEAEWETQYF. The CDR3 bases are TGTGCCACCAGCAGGGGGGAGGCTGAGTGGGAGACCCAGTACTTC.